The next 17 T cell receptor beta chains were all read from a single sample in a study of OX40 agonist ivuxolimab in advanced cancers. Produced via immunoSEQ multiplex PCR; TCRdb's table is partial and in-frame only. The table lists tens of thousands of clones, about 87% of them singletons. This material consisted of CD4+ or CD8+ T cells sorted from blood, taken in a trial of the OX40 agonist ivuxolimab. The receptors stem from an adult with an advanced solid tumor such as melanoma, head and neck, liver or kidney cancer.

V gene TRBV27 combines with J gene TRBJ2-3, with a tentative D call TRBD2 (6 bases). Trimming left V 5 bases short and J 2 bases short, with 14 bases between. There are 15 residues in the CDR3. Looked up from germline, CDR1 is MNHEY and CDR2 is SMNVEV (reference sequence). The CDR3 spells CASSLAGGHTDTQYF. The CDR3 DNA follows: TGTGCCAGCAGTCTAGCCGGAGGGCACACAGATACGCAGTATTTT.

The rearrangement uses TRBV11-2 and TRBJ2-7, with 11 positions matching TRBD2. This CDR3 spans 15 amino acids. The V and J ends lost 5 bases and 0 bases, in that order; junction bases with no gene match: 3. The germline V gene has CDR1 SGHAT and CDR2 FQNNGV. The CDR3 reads CASSLAGGSSYEQYF. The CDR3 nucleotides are TGTGCCAGCAGCCTAGCGGGGGGAAGCTCCTACGAGCAGTACTTC.

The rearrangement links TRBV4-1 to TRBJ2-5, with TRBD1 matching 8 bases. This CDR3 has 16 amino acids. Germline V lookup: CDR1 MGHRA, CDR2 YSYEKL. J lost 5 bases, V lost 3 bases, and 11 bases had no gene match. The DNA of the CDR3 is TGCGCCAGCAGCCAGGAAATCGCAGGGGGCGCTGAGACCCAGTACTTC. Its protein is CASSQEIAGGAETQYF.

The CDR3 DNA is TGTGCCAGCCGGGGGGGTGAAAAACTGTTTTTT. Protein: CASRGGEKLFF. The V call is TRBV6-5, the J call TRBJ1-4, with D perhaps TRBD1 (5 bases). Germline CDR1 MNHEY, CDR2 SVGAGI. This CDR3 contains 11 residues. Trimming removed 8 bases from V and 7 bases from J, with 8 bases in between.

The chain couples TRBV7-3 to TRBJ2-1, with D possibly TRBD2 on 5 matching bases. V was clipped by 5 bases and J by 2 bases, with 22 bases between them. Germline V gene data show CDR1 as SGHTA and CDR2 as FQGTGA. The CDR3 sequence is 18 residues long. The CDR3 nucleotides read TGTGCCAGCAGCCCAAAACCCCTAGCAGGAGCCACCTACAATGAGCAGTTCTTC. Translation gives CASSPKPLAGATYNEQFF.

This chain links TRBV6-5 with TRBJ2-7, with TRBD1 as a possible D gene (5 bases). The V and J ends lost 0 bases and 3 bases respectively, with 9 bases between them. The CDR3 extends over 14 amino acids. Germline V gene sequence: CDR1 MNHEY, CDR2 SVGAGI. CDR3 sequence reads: CASSYSQGIYEQYF. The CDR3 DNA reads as TGTGCCAGCAGTTACTCGCAGGGTATCTACGAGCAGTACTTC.

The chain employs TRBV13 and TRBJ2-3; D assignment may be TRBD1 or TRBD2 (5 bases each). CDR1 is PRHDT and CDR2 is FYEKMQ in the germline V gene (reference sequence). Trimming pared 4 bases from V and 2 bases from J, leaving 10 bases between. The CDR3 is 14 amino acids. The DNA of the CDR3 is TGTGCCAGCAGCTCACGGGACGACACAGATACGCAGTATTTT. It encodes CASSSRDDTDTQYF. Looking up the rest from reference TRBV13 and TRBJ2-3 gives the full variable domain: AAGVIQSPRHLIKEKRETATLKCYPIPRHDTVYWYQQGPGQDPQFLISFYEKMQSDKGSIPDRFSAQQFSDYHSELNMSSLELGDSALYFCASSSRDDTDTQYFGPGTRLTVL.

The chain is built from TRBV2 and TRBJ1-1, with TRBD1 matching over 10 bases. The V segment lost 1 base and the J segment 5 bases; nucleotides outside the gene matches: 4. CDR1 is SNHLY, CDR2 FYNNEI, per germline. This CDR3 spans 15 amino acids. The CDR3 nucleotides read TGTGCCAGCAGTGAAGAATGGGACAGGGGAACTGAAGCTTTCTTT. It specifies CASSEEWDRGTEAFF.

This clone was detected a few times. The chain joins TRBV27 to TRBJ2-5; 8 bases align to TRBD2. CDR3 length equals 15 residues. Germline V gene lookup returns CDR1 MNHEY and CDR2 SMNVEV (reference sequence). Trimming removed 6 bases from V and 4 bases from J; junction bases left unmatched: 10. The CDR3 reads CASRPLGTRGETQYF. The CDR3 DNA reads TGTGCCAGCAGACCCCTGGGGACTAGAGGAGAGACCCAGTACTTC.

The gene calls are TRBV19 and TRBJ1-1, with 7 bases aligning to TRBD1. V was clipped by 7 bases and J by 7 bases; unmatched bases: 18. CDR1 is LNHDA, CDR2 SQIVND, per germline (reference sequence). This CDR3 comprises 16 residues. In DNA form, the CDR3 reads TGTGCCAGTAATGGCGAACCCGGGACAGAAAAAGATGAAGCTTTCTTT. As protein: CASNGEPGTEKDEAFF.

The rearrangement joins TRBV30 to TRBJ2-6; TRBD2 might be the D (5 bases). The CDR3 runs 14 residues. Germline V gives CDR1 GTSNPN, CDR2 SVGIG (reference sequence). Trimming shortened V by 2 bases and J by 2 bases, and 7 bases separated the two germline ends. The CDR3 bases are TGTGCCTGGAGTCTGGGAGCTGGGGCCAACGTCCTGACTTTC. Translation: CAWSLGAGANVLTF. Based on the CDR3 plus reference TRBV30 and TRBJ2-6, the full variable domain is SQTIHQWPATLVQPVGSPLSLECTVEGTSNPNLYWYRQAAGRGLQLLFYSVGIGQISSEVPQNLSASRPQDRQFILSSKKLLLSDSGFYLCAWSLGAGANVLTFGAGSRLTVL.

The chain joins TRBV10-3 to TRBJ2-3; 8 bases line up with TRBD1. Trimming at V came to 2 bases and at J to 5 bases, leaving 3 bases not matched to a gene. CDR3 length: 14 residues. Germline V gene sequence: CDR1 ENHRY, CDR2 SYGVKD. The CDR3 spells CAISEDRGGDTQYF. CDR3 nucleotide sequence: TGTGCCATCAGTGAGGACAGGGGAGGAGATACGCAGTATTTT.

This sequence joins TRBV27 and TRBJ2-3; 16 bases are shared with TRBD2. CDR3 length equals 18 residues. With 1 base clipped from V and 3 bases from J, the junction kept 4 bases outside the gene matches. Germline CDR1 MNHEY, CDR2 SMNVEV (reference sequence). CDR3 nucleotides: TGTGCCAGCAGTTTATTGGGACTAGCGGGAGGGGGTACAGATACGCAGTATTTT. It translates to CASSLLGLAGGGTDTQYF.

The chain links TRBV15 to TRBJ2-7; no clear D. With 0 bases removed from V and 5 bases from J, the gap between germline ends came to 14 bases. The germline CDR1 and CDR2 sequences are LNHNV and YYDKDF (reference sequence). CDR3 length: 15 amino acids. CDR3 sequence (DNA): TGTGCCACCAGCAGAGATCCTCTTCCCCTAAACGAGCAGTACTTC. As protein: CATSRDPLPLNEQYF. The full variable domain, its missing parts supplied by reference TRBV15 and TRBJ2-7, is DAMVIQNPRYQVTQFGKPVTLSCSQTLNHNVMYWYQQKSSQAPKLLFHYYDKDFNNEADTPDNFQSRRPNTSFCFLDIRSPGLGDTAMYLCATSRDPLPLNEQYFGPGTRLTVT.

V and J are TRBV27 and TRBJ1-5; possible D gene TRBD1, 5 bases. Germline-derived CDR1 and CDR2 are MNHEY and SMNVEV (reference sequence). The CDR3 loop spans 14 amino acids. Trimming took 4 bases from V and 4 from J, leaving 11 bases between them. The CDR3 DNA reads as TGTGCCAGCAGTTGGGTTGGGGGGAATCAGCCCCAGCATTTT. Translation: CASSWVGGNQPQHF.

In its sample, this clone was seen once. CDR3 sequence: CASRSGTGAFYEQYF. CDR3 in DNA: TGTGCCAGCAGGTCCGGGACAGGAGCATTCTACGAGCAGTACTTC. V is TRBV28 and J is TRBJ2-7, with 8 positions matching TRBD1. The CDR3 extends over 15 amino acids. Germline V gene sequence: CDR1 MDHEN, CDR2 SYDVKM. The trim removed 6 bases at V and 3 bases at J, leaving 10 bases unmatched.

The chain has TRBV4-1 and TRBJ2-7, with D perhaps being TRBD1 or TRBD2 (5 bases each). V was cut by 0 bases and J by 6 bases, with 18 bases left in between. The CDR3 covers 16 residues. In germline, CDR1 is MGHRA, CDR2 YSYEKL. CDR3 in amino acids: CASSQEGGPKRGEQYF. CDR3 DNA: TGCGCCAGCAGCCAAGAAGGTGGGCCAAAGAGGGGCGAGCAGTACTTC.